The clone carrying this TCR beta chain was detected a few times. CDR3 regions were amplified by Arm-PCR using iRepertoire HTBI primers to build TCR beta libraries. MiXCR, run by TCRdb on the multiplex PCR reads, gives a single entry per CDR3 protein. The sample lists roughly 410,000 distinct CDR3 sequences; 15% were seen once. This CDR3 has 12 residues. Per germline, CDR1 LNHDA and CDR2 SQIVND (reference sequence). V was cut by 1 base and J by 9 bases, with 8 bases left in between. Time point defined: newly diagnosed GD, antithyroid drugs for less than 3 months. From RNA extracted from PBMCs, the TCR library was made. The sample is drawn from a study of regulatory T cells in long-lasting Graves disease. These data also formed part of another study, on T cells in Graves' hyperthyroidism and ophthalmopathy. According to that study: With the HTBI primer set, the TCR CDR3 went through a first round of RT-PCR.

The material sequenced was peripheral blood mononuclear cells (PBMCs), taken at new diagnosis, from a patient treated with antithyroid drugs. The genes are TRBV19 and TRBJ2-3; D may correspond to TRBD1 or TRBD2 (5 bases each). This TCR derives from a woman between 35 and 50 years old with Graves disease. CDR3 DNA: TGTGCCAGTAGTATAGGAGGGGAGACGCAGTATTTT. Translated, it gives CASSIGGETQYF.